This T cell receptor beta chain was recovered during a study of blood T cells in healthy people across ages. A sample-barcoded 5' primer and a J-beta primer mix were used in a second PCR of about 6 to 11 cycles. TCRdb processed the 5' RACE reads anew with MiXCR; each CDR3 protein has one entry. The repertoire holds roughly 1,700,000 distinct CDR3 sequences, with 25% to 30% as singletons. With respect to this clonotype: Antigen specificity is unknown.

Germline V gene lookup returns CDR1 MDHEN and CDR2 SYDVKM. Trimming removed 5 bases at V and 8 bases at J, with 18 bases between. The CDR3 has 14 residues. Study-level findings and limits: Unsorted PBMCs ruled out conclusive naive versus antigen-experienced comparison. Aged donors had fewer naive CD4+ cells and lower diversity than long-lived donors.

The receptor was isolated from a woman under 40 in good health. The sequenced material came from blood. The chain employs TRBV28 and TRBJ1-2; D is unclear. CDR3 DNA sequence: TGTGCCAGCAGTCTAAAAACGGCCCAGCGAGGCTACACCTTC. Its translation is CASSLKTAQRGYTF.